One TCR beta chain is described in this entry. Sequencing used cDNA as its template, made by extracting RNA and reverse transcribing it. TCRdb's copy holds only in-frame clones and misses some; the assay was immunoSEQ multiplex PCR. The sample holds 200,000 to 250,000 clones, about 64% seen once. This sample is drawn from a study of CD8+ T cells in alopecia areata. V lost 3 bases and J 3 bases, leaving 9 bases between the germline ends. Germline V CDR1 and CDR2: KGHSH, LQKENI. This CDR3 is 13 amino acids long. The treatment here: oral pan-JAK inhibitor, 5-10 mg twice daily. The specimen comprised CD4+ T cells sorted from blood, sampled at week 4, from a patient treated with tofacitinib. The receptor's source is a human donor with alopecia areata. The chain is built from TRBV18 and TRBJ2-7, with D unresolved. The DNA of the CDR3 is TGTGCCAGCTCACCTGTTGGGTTCTACGAGCAGTACTTC. Translating gives CASSPVGFYEQYF.